This TCR beta chain is from a study of blood T cells in healthy people across ages. Notes on the study in general: Compared with aged donors, long-lived donors showed fewer expanded clones, suggesting selection. In these data, TCR beta diversity tracked strongly with naive T cell percentage.

This clonotype was observed a few times. Antigen unknown. Trimming removed 1 base at V and 0 bases at J, with 15 bases between. This CDR3 spans 17 amino acids. A second PCR of 7 to 11 cycles used a sample-barcoded 5' primer and a J-beta primer mix. TCRdb recomputed calls from the 5' RACE reads with MiXCR, one row per CDR3 protein. The table lists some 1.8 million distinct CDR3 sequences, about 39% of them singletons. Sample: blood. The origin of this receptor is a human donor in good health. This chain joins TRBV12-3 or TRBV12-4 and TRBJ1-2; D is unresolved. In nucleotides, the CDR3 is TGTGCCAGCAGTTTAGGAGGGCGTCAGACGACTAACTATGGCTACACCTTC. Its translation: CASSLGGRQTTNYGYTF.